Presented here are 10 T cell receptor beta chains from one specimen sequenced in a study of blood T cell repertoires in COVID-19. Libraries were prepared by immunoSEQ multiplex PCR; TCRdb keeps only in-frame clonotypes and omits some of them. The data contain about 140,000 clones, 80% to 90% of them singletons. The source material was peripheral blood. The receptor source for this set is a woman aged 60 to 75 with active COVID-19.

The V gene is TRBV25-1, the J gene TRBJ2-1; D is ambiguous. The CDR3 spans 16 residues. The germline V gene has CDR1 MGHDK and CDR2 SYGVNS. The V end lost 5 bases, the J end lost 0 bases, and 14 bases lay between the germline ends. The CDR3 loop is CASSRRGGSSYNEQFF. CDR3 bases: TGTGCCAGCAGTCGCCGAGGCGGCAGCTCCTACAATGAGCAGTTCTTC.

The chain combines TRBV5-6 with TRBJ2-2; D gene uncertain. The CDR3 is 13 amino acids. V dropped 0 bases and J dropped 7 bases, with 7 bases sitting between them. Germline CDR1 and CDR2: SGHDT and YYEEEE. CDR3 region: CASSLGFLGELFF. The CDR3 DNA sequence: TGTGCCAGCAGCTTGGGTTTCCTCGGGGAGCTGTTTTTT.

The CDR3 sequence: CASSFRGPGQGYEQYF. CDR3 nucleotides: TGTGCCAGCAGCTTTAGAGGTCCGGGACAGGGCTACGAGCAGTACTTC. The chain uses TRBV9 and TRBJ2-7; 9 nucleotides agree with TRBD1. J lost 3 bases, V lost 4 bases, and 11 bases had no gene match. Per germline, CDR1 SGDLS and CDR2 YYNGEE. The CDR3 runs to 16 residues.

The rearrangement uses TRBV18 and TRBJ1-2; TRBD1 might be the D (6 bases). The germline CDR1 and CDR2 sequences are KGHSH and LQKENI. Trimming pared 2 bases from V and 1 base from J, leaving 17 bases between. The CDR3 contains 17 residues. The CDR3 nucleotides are TGTGCCAGCTCACCAGAAGGCAGGGGAAATAGTAACTATGGCTACACCTTC. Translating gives CASSPEGRGNSNYGYTF.

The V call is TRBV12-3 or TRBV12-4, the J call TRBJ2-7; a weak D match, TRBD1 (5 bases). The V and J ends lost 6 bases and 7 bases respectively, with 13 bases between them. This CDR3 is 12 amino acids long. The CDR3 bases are TGTGCCAGCAGCCCCGGACAAGGTGAGCAGTACTTC. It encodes CASSPGQGEQYF.

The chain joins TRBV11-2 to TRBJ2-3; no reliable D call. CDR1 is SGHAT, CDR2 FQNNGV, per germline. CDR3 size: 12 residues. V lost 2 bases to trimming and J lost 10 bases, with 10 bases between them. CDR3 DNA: TGTGCCAGCAGCTTATCGCCCGGTCCGCAGTATTTT. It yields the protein CASSLSPGPQYF.

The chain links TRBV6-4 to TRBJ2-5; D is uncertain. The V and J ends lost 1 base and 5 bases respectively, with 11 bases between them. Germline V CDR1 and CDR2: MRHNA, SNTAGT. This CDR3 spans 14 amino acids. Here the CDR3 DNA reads TGTGCCAGCAGTGACTTGTTCCGGTCGGAGACCCAGTACTTC. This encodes CASSDLFRSETQYF.

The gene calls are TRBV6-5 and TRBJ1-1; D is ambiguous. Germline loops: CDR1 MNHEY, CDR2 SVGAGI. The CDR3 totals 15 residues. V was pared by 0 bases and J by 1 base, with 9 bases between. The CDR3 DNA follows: TGTGCCAGCAGTTACTCTACCGCGAGGAACACTGAAGCTTTCTTT. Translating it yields CASSYSTARNTEAFF.

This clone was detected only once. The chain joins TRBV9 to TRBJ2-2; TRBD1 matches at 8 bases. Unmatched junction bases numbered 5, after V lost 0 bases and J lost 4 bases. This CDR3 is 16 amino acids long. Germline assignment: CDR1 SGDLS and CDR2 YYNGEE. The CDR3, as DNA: TGTGCCAGCAGCGTAGATTGGCAGGGGGCCACCGGGGAGCTGTTTTTT. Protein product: CASSVDWQGATGELFF.

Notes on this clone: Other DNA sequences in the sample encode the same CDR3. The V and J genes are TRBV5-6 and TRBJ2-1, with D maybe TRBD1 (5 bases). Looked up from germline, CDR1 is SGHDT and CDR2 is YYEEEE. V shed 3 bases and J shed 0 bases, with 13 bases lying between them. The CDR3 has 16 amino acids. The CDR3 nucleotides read TGTGCCAGCAGCTCTATTCAGGGAAGCTCCTACAATGAGCAGTTCTTC. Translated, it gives CASSSIQGSSYNEQFF.